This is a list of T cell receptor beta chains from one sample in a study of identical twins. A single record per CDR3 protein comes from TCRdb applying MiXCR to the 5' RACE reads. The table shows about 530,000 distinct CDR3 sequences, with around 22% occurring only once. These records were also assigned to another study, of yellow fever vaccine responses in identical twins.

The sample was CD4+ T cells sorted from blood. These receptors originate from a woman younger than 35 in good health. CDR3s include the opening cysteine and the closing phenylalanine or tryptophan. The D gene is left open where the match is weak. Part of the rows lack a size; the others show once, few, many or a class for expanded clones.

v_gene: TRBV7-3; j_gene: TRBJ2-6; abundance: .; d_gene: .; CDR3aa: CASSADSSGANVLTF; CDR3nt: TGTGCCAGCAGCGCAGACAGCTCTGGGGCCAACGTCCTGACTTTC
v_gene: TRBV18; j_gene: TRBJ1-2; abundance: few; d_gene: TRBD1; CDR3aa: CASSPSDRVTGYTF; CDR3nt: TGTGCCAGCTCACCCTCCGACAGGGTGACGGGCTACACCTTC
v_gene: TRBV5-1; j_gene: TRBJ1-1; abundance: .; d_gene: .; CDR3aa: CASSFNYMNTEAFF; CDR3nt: TGCGCCAGCAGCTTTAATTACATGAACACTGAAGCTTTCTTT
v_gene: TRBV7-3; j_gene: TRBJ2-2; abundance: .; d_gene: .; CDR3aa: CASSLVAFNTGELFF; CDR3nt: TGTGCCAGCAGCCTCGTGGCATTTAACACCGGGGAGCTGTTTTTT
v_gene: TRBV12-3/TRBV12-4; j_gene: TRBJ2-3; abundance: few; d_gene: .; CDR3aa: CASSLDTPRGTDTQYF; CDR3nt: TGTGCCAGCAGTTTAGACACCCCACGGGGTACAGATACGCAGTATTTT
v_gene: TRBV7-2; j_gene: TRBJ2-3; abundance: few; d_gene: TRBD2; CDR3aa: CASSKTSDLNTQYF; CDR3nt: TGTGCCAGCAGCAAGACTAGCGATCTAAATACGCAGTATTTT
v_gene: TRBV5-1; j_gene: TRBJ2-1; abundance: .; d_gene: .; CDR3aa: CASSPPGSNEQFF; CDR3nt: TGCGCCAGCAGCCCTCCAGGGTCCAATGAGCAGTTCTTC
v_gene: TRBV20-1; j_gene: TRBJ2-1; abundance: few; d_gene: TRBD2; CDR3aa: CSARGRGNSYNEQFF; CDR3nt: TGCAGTGCTAGGGGGCGGGGGAACTCCTACAATGAGCAGTTCTTC
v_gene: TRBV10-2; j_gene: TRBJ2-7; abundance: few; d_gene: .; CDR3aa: CASMYSYEQYF; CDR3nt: TGCGCCAGCATGTACTCCTACGAGCAGTACTTC
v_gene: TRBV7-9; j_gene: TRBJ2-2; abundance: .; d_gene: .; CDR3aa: CASSQAGETGELFF; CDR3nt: TGTGCCAGCAGCCAAGCAGGGGAGACCGGGGAGCTGTTTTTT
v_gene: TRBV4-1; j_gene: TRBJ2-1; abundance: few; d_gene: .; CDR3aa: CASSPVVGGLSSYNEQFF; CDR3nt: TGCGCCAGCAGCCCGGTGGTGGGGGGTCTAAGCTCCTACAATGAGCAGTTCTTC
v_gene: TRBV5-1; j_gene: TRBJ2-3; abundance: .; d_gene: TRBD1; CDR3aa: CASSPDRGPSTDTQYF; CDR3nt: TGCGCCAGCAGCCCGGACAGGGGGCCTAGCACAGATACGCAGTATTTT
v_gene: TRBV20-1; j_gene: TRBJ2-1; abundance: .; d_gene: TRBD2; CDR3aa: CSAKGLAGVSYNEQFF; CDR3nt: TGCAGTGCTAAAGGACTAGCGGGAGTATCCTACAATGAGCAGTTCTTC
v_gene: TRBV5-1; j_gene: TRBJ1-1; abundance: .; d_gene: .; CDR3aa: CASSADRNAEAFF; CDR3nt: TGCGCCAGCAGCGCCGACAGGAACGCTGAAGCTTTCTTT
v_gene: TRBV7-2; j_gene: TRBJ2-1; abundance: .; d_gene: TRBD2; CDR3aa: CASRLLAGTNYNEQFF; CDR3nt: TGTGCCAGCAGACTTTTAGCGGGGACCAACTACAATGAGCAGTTCTTC
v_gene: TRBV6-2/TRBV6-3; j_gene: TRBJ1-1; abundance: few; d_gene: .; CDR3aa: CASSYSRQKNTEAFF; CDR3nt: TGTGCCAGCAGTTACTCCCGACAGAAGAACACTGAAGCTTTCTTT
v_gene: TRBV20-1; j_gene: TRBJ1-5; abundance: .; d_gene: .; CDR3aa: CSATQGVWAQHF; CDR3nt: TGCAGTGCTACACAGGGAGTATGGGCCCAGCATTTT
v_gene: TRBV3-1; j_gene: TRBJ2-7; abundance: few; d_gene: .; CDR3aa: CASSQMAGLSYEQYF; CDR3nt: TGTGCCAGCAGCCAAATGGCAGGACTCTCCTACGAGCAGTACTTC
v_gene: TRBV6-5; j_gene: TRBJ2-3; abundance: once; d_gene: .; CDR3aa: CASSYRDRADTQYF; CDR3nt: TGTGCCAGCAGTTATCGGGATAGGGCAGATACGCAGTATTTT
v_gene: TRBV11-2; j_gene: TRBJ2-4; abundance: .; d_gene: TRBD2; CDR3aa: CASSLDGFQASGVKNIQYF; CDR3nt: TGTGCCAGCAGCTTAGATGGTTTCCAAGCTAGCGGAGTCAAAAACATTCAGTACTTC
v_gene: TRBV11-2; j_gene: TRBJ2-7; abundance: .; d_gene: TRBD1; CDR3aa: CASSLGDRGRLISSYEQYF; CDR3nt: TGTGCCAGCAGCTTAGGGGACAGGGGACGCCTCATCAGCTCCTACGAGCAGTACTTC
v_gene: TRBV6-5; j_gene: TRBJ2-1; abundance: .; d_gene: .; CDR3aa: CASSSSLGTNSYNEQFF; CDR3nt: TGTGCCAGCAGTTCCTCCCTGGGGACGAACTCCTACAATGAGCAGTTCTTC
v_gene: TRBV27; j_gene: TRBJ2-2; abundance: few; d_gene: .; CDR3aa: CASSSRRPGVTGELFF; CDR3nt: TGTGCCAGCAGTTCCCGGCGGCCGGGGGTCACCGGGGAGCTGTTTTTT
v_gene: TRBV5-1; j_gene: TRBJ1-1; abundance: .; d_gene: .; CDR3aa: CASTEATGNTEAFF; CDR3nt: TGCGCCAGCACCGAAGCGACAGGGAACACTGAAGCTTTCTTT
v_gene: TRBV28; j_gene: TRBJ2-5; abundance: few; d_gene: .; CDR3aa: CASSPFRLAKQETQYF; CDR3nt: TGTGCCAGCAGTCCCTTCAGGCTAGCGAAACAAGAGACCCAGTACTTC
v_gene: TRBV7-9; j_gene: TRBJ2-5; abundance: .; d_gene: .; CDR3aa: CASSLTPRGETQYF; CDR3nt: TGTGCCAGCAGCTTAACCCCCCGAGGAGAGACCCAGTACTTC
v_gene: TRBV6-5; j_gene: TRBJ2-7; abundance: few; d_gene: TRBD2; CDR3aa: CASSLGLAKRVYEQYF; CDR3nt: TGTGCCAGCAGTTTGGGACTAGCAAAGAGGGTATACGAGCAGTACTTC
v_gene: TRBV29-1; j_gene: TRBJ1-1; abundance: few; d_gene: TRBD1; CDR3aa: CSGYRGQAFF; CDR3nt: TGCAGCGGCTACAGGGGACAAGCTTTCTTT
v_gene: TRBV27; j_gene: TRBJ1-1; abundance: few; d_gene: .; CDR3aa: CASSLWGPGANTEAFF; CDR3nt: TGTGCCAGCAGTTTATGGGGGCCCGGAGCGAACACTGAAGCTTTCTTT
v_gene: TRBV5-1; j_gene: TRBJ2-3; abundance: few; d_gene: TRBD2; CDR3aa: CASSPGTSGTTDTQYF; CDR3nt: TGCGCCAGCAGCCCAGGGACTAGCGGGACAACAGATACGCAGTATTTT
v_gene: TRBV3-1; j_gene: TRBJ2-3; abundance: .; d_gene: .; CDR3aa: CASSQVEGRAQYF; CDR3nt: TGTGCCAGCAGCCAAGTAGAGGGAAGGGCGCAGTATTTT
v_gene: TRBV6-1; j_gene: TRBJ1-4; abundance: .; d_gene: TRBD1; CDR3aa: CASNQGAGIGKLFF; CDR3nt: TGTGCCAGTAACCAGGGGGCAGGGATTGGAAAACTGTTTTTT
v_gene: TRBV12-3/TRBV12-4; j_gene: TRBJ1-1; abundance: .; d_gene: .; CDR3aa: CASSPTVGAAEAFF; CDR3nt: TGTGCCAGCAGTCCCACTGTAGGAGCGGCTGAAGCTTTCTTT
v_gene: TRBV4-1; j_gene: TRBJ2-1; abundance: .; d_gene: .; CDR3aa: CASSQESLREQFF; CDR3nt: TGCGCCAGCAGCCAAGAATCCCTGAGGGAGCAGTTCTTC
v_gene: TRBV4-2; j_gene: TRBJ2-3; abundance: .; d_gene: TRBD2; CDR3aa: CASSQGGGSGGTDTQYF; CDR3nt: TGTGCCAGCAGCCAAGGCGGCGGGAGCGGGGGCACAGATACGCAGTATTTT
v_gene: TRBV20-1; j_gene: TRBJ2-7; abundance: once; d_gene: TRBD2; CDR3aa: CSARDPGLAESPYEQYF; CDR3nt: TGCAGTGCTAGAGATCCGGGACTAGCAGAGAGTCCCTACGAGCAGTACTTC
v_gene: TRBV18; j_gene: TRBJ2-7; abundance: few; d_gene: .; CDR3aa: CASSPEQGPYEQYF; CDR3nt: TGTGCCAGCTCACCAGAGCAGGGACCCTACGAGCAGTACTTC
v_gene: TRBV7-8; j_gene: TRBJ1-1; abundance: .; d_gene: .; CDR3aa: CASSSPRNTEAFF; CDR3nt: TGTGCCAGCAGCTCACCTAGAAACACTGAAGCTTTCTTT
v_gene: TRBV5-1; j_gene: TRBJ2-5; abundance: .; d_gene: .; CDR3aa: CASSSTGLGETQYF; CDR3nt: TGCGCCAGCAGCTCCACAGGGTTGGGGGAGACCCAGTACTTC
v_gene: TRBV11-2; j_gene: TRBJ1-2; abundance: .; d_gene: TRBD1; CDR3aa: CASSSLPFGTDYGYTF; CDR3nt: TGTGCCAGCAGCTCCCTTCCCTTTGGGACAGACTATGGCTACACCTTC
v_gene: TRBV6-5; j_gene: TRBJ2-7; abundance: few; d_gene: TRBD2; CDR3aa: CASSFTGLRLAEEQYF; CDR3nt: TGTGCCAGCAGTTTTACAGGTCTTCGACTAGCGGAGGAGCAGTACTTC